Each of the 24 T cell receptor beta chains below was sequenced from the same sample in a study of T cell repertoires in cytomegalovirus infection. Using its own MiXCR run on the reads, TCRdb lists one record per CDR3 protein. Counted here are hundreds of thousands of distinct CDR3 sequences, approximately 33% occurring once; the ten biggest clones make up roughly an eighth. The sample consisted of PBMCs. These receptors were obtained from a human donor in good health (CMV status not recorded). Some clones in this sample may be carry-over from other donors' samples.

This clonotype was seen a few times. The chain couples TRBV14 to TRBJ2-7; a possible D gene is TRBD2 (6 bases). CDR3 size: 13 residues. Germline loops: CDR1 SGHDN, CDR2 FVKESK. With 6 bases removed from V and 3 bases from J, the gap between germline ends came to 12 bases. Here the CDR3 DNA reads TGTGCCAGCAGTCGGGGACTTGACTACGAGCAGTACTTC. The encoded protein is CASSRGLDYEQYF.

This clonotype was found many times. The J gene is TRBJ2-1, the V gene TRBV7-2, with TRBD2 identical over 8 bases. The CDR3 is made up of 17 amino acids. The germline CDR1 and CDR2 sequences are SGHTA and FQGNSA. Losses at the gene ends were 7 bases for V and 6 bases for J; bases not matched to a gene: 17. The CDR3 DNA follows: TGTGCCAGCAACTCAGGGGAAAGGCTAGCGGGCCTCAATGAGCAGTTCTTC. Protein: CASNSGERLAGLNEQFF.

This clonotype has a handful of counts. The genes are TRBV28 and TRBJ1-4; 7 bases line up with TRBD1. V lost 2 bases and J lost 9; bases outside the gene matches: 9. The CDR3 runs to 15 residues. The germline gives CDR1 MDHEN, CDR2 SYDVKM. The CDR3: CASSLRRSTGKKLFF. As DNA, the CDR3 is TGTGCCAGCAGTTTACGCCGATCGACAGGGAAAAAACTGTTTTTT.

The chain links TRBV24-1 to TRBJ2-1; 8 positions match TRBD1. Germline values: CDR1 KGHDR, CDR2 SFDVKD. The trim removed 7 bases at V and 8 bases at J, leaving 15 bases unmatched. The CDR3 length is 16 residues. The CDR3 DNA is TGTGCCACCAGCGATCACGGAGGACAGGGTTACGATGAGCAGTTCTTC. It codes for CATSDHGGQGYDEQFF.

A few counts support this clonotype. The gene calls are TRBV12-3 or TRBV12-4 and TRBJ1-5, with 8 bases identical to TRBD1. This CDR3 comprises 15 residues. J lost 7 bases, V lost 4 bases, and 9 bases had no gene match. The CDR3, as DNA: TGTGCCAGCAGTTCGGACAGGGCCGAGGGGCAGCCCCAGCATTTT. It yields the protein CASSSDRAEGQPQHF.

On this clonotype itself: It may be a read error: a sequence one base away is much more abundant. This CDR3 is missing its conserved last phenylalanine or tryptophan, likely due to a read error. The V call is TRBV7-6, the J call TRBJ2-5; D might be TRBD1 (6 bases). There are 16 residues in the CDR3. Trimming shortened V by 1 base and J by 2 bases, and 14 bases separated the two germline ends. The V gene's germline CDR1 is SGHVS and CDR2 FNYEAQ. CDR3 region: CASSLGSGTTQETQYL. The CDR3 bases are TGTGCCAGCAGCTTAGGGTCCGGGACAACTCAAGAGACCCAGTACTTA.

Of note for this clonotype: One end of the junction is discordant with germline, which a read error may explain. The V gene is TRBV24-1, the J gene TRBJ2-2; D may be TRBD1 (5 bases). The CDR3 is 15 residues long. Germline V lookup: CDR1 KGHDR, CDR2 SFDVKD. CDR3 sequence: CSTSGHPWNTGELFF. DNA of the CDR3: TGTTCCACCAGTGGACACCCCTGGAACACCGGGGAGCTGTTTTTT.

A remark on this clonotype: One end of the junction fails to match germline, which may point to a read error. The CDR3 region has the DNA TGTGCCAGAAGCTCCCGGACAGGGAAGGAGCAGTTCTTC. Translation: CARSSRTGKEQFF. J is TRBJ2-1 and V is TRBV7-2; TRBD1 matches 8 bases. The germline V gene has CDR1 SGHTA and CDR2 FQGNSA. This CDR3 spans 13 amino acids.

This chain's CDR3 is CASRRQPQTDNSPLHF. CDR3 DNA: TGTGCCAGTAGACGACAACCCCAGACAGATAATTCACCCCTCCACTTT. The J gene is TRBJ1-6, the V gene TRBV19, with a possible D match to TRBD1 (5 bases). CDR3 length: 16 amino acids. Trimming took off 6 bases at V and 5 bases at J, with 17 bases between the two ends. Germline V gives CDR1 LNHDA, CDR2 SQIVND (reference sequence).

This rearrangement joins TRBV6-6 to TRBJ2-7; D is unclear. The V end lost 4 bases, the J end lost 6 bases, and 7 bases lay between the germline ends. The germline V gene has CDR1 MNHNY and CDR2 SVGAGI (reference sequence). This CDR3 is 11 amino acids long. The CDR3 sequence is CASSFKSEQYF. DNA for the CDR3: TGTGCCAGCAGTTTCAAATCCGAGCAGTACTTC.

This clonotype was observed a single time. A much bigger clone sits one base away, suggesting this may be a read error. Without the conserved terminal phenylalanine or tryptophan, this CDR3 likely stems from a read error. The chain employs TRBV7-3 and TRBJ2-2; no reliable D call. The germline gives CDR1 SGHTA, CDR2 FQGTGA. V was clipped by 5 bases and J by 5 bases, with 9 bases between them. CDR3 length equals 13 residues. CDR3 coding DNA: TGTGCCAGCAGCGCCCACTCAACCGGGGAGCTGTTTTTG. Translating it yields CASSAHSTGELFL.

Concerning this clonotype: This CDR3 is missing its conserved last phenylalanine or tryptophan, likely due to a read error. The CDR3 sequence: CASSPASGGYEQYL. The CDR3 DNA is TGTGCCAGCAGCCCCGCTAGCGGGGGCTACGAGCAGTACTTA. The chain joins TRBV7-6 to TRBJ2-7, with 10 bases fitting TRBD2. The J segment lost 3 bases and the V segment lost 5 bases, leaving 4 bases of the junction unmatched. Germline CDR1 is SGHVS and CDR2 is FNYEAQ. The CDR3 covers 14 residues.

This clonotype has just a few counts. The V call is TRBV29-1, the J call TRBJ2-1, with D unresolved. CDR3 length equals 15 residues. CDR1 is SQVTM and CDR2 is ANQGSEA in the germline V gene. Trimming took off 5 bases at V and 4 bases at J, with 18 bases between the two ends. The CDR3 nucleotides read TGCAGCGTTCCTAGGGTCCCATCCTCGTACAATGAGCAGTTCTTC. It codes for CSVPRVPSSYNEQFF.

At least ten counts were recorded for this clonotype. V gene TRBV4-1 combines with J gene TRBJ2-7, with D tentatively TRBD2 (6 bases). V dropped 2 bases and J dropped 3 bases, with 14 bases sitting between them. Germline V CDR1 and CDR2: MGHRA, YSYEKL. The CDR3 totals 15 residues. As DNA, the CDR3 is TGCGCCAGCAGCCAACTCTTGACTAGTAGCTACGAGCAGTACTTC. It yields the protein CASSQLLTSSYEQYF.

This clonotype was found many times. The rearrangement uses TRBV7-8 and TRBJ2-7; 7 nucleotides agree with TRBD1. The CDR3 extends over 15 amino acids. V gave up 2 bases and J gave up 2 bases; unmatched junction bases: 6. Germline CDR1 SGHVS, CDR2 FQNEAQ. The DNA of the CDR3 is TGTGCCAGCAGCTTAAGTATCACAGGGGCCTACGAGCAGTACTTC. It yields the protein CASSLSITGAYEQYF.

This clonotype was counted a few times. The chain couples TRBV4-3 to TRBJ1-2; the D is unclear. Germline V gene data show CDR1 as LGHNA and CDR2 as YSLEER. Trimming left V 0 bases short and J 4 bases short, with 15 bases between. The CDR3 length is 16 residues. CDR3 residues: CASSQDDGVGSYGYTF. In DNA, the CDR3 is TGCGCCAGCAGCCAAGATGACGGGGTCGGAAGCTATGGCTACACCTTC.

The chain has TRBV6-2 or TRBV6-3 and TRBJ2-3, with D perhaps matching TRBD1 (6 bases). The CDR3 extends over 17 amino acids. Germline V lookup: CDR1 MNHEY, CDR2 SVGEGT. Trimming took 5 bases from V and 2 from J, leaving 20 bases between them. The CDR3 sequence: CASSPLGGWAPTDTQYF. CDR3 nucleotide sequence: TGTGCCAGCAGTCCTCTTGGGGGCTGGGCGCCCACAGATACGCAGTATTTT.

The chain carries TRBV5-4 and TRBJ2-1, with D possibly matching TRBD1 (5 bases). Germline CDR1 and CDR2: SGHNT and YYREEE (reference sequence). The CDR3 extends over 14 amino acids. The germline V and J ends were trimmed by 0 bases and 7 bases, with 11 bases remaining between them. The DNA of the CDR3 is TGTGCCAGCAGCTTGGTTGGGGCGGCGAATGAGCAGTTCTTC. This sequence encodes CASSLVGAANEQFF.

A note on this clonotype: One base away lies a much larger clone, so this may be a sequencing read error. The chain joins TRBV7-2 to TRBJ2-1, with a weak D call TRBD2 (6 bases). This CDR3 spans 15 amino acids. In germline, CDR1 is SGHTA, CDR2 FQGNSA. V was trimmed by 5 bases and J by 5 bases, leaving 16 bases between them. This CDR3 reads CASSPGGTCNNEQFF. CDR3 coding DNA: TGTGCCAGCAGCCCTGGGGGGACTTGCAACAATGAGCAGTTCTTC.

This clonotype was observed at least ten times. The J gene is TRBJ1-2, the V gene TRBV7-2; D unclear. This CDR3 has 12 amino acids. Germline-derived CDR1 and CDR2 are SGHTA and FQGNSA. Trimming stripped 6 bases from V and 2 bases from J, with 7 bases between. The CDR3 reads CASSQTNYGYTF. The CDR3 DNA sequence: TGTGCCAGCAGTCAGACCAACTATGGCTACACCTTC.

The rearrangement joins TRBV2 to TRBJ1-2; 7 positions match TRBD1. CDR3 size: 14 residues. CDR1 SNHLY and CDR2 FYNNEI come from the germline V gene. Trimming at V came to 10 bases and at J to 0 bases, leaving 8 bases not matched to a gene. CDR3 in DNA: TGTGCCAACATCCCCAGGGGGGCTAACTATGGCTACACCTTC. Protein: CANIPRGANYGYTF.

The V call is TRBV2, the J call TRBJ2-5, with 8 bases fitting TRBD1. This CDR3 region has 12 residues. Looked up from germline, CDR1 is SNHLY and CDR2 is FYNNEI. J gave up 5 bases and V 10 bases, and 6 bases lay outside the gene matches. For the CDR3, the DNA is TGTGCCACCGGACAGGGTTGGGAGACCCAGTACTTC. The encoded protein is CATGQGWETQYF.

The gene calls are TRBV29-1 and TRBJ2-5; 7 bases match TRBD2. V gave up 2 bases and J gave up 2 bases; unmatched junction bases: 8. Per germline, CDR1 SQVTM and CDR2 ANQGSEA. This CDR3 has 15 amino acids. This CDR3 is CSVEWGGDHQETQYF. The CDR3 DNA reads TGCAGCGTTGAATGGGGGGGGGACCATCAAGAGACCCAGTACTTC. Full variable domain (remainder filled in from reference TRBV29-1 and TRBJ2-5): SAVISQKPSRDICQRGTSLTIQCQVDSQVTMMFWYRQQPGQSLTLIATANQGSEATYESGFVIDKFPISRPNLTFSTLTVSNMSPEDSSIYLCSVEWGGDHQETQYFGPGTRLLVL.

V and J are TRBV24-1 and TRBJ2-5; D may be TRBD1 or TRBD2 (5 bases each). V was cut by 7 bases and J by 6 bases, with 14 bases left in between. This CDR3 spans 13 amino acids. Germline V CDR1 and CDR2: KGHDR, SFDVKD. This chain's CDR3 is CATSTPPGQTQYF. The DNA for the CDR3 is TGTGCCACCAGCACCCCCCCGGGGCAGACCCAGTACTTC.